Below are 16 T cell receptor beta chains sequenced from a single sample in a study of CD8+ T cells in alopecia areata. It was cDNA, reverse transcribed from extracted RNA, that served as the sequencing template. Assay used: immunoSEQ multiplex PCR; TCRdb lists only in-frame clones, some missing. The sample lists fewer than 150,000 clones; about 61% were seen once. Sequences were obtained from CD4+ T cells sorted from blood. These receptors came from a human donor in good health.

J is TRBJ1-4 and V is TRBV29-1; D perhaps matches TRBD1 (6 bases). Per the germline V gene, CDR1 is SQVTM and CDR2 is ANQGSEA. Trimming removed 7 bases at V and 8 bases at J, with 17 bases between. This CDR3 is 13 amino acids long. The CDR3 protein is CSAYRVNREKLFF. DNA of the CDR3: TGCAGCGCATACAGGGTCAACAGGGAAAAACTGTTTTTT.

This clone was detected only once. The CDR3 is CASSRSGETQYF. CDR3 DNA: TGCGCCAGCAGCCGCAGTGGCGAGACCCAGTACTTC. The chain has TRBV5-1 and TRBJ2-5; no definite D call. The germline V gene has CDR1 SGHRS and CDR2 YFSETQ. V was cut by 4 bases and J by 5 bases, with 9 bases left in between. This CDR3 has 12 residues.

This clone has just one count. This chain links TRBV29-1 with TRBJ2-5; 9 bases line up with TRBD1. Germline assignment: CDR1 SQVTM and CDR2 ANQGSEA. This CDR3 spans 12 amino acids. V lost 5 bases to trimming and J lost 4 bases; unmatched junction nucleotides: 2. The CDR3, as DNA: TGCAGCGTTAACAGGGGGCGAGAGACCCAGTACTTC. Amino acid sequence: CSVNRGRETQYF.

This chain joins TRBV27 and TRBJ1-1; D gene unclear. Trimming stripped 3 bases from V and 5 bases from J, with 10 bases between. The germline V gene encodes CDR1 MNHEY and CDR2 SMNVEV (reference sequence). The CDR3 has 13 residues. The CDR3 DNA sequence: TGTGCCAGCAGTTTGAGTAGTCTAACTGAAGCTTTCTTT. This sequence encodes CASSLSSLTEAFF.

The genes are TRBV30 and TRBJ2-6; TRBD1 aligns across 7 bases. CDR1 is GTSNPN, CDR2 SVGIG, per germline (reference sequence). Losses at the gene ends were 5 bases for V and 2 bases for J; bases not matched to a gene: 6. The CDR3 is 15 amino acids. CDR3 region: CAWDREYAGANVLTF. The CDR3 nucleotides are TGTGCCTGGGACAGGGAATACGCTGGGGCCAACGTCCTGACTTTC.

This clone was seen only once. The chain employs TRBV5-1 and TRBJ2-5; D is possibly TRBD1 (6 bases). V lost 1 base and J 10 bases, leaving 17 bases between the germline ends. The germline gives CDR1 SGHRS, CDR2 YFSETQ. The CDR3 runs to 14 residues. CDR3 DNA sequence: TGCGCCAGCAGCTTGAGTACAACGGAAGGGGGCCAGTACTTC. This gives the protein CASSLSTTEGGQYF.

The chain recombines TRBV23-1 with TRBJ2-1, with a weak D call TRBD1 (6 bases). TRBV23-1 is sorted into the ORF group, with uncertain function. Trimming removed 7 bases at V and 10 bases at J, with 26 bases between. The CDR3 has 16 residues. The CDR3 loop is CASTHSQGPWPVEQFF. For the CDR3, the DNA is TGCGCCAGCACCCATAGCCAGGGGCCCTGGCCGGTGGAGCAGTTCTTC.

The chain links TRBV5-1 to TRBJ2-1; 8 bases agree with TRBD2. The CDR3 contains 17 residues. Germline lookup yields CDR1 SGHRS and CDR2 YFSETQ. Trimming took 0 bases from V and 3 from J; bases not matched to a gene: 8. The CDR3 protein is CASSLAPSGGGYNEQFF. CDR3 DNA: TGCGCCAGCAGCTTGGCCCCTTCGGGGGGGGGCTACAATGAGCAGTTCTTC.

This chain joins TRBV25-1 and TRBJ2-4; a weak D match, TRBD2 (5 bases). The CDR3 runs to 15 residues. Trimming pared 2 bases from V and 4 bases from J, leaving 12 bases between. Per the germline V gene, CDR1 is MGHDK and CDR2 is SYGVNS. The CDR3, as DNA: TGTGCCAGCAGTGAACCTGTCGGACTGAAAAACATTCAGTACTTC. This sequence encodes CASSEPVGLKNIQYF.

There are a few counts of this clone. The CDR3 coding sequence is TGCGCCAGCAGCCAAGTCCAGGGAGGATCTAGCAATCAGCCCCAGCATTTT. It translates to CASSQVQGGSSNQPQHF. V and J are TRBV4-1 and TRBJ1-5, with a weak D call TRBD1 (5 bases). CDR3 length: 17 amino acids. V was clipped by 1 base and J by 0 bases, with 13 bases between them. Germline V gives CDR1 MGHRA, CDR2 YSYEKL.

The rearrangement joins TRBV30 to TRBJ1-4, with D tentatively TRBD1 (5 bases). The CDR3 loop spans 14 amino acids. Germline assignment: CDR1 GTSNPN and CDR2 SVGIG (reference sequence). V lost 0 bases to trimming and J lost 2 bases, with 7 bases between them. The CDR3 coding sequence is TGTGCCTGGAGTGTTTGGGGCACTAATGAAAAACTGTTTTTT. This encodes CAWSVWGTNEKLFF.

The CDR3 region is CSVAGDGSGDTQYF. CDR3 nucleotides: TGCAGCGTAGCGGGAGACGGTTCTGGGGATACGCAGTATTTT. This chain joins TRBV29-1 and TRBJ2-3, with 8 bases that match TRBD2. V was pared by 6 bases and J by 6 bases, with 11 bases of the junction left unmatched. The CDR3 has 14 amino acids. Germline CDR1 and CDR2: SQVTM and ANQGSEA.

This chain connects TRBV30 to TRBJ1-5; D is possibly TRBD1 (5 bases). V was trimmed by 2 bases and J by 6 bases, leaving 11 bases between them. CDR1 and CDR2 from the germline V gene are GTSNPN and SVGIG (reference sequence). The CDR3 extends over 13 amino acids. Here the CDR3 reads CAWSPQGSQPQHF. For the CDR3, the DNA is TGTGCCTGGAGTCCCCAGGGTTCTCAGCCCCAGCATTTT.

This sequence joins TRBV19 and TRBJ1-5; no reliable D call. From germline, CDR1 is LNHDA and CDR2 SQIVND (reference sequence). The CDR3 covers 13 residues. The V and J ends lost 5 bases and 1 base respectively, with 6 bases between them. CDR3 nucleotides: TGTGCCAGTAGTTTACGGAGCAATCAGCCCCAGCATTTT. Amino acids: CASSLRSNQPQHF.

This clone was counted a few times. The chain combines TRBV2 with TRBJ2-7, with 9 bases fitting TRBD2. This CDR3 comprises 15 residues. Per the germline V gene, CDR1 is SNHLY and CDR2 is FYNNEI. V trimming: 7 bases; J trimming: 2 bases; junction bases outside the gene matches: 9. For the CDR3, the DNA is TGTGCCAGCACCCAACGGGCTAGCGGGGCCTACGAGCAGTACTTC. It encodes CASTQRASGAYEQYF. Full variable domain (remainder filled in from reference TRBV2 and TRBJ2-7): EPEVTQTPSHQVTQMGQEVILRCVPISNHLYFYWYRQILGQKVEFLVSFYNNEISEKSEIFDDQFSVERPDGSNFTLKIRSTKLEDSAMYFCASTQRASGAYEQYFGPGTRLTVT.

V and J are TRBV5-1 and TRBJ1-1; TRBD1 is a possible D gene (5 bases). Germline CDR1 SGHRS, CDR2 YFSETQ. Deletions cut 0 bases from V and 0 bases from J, with 9 bases between. The CDR3 spans 15 residues. As DNA, the CDR3 is TGCGCCAGCAGCTTGGGGGGCCTCATGAACACTGAAGCTTTCTTT. Translation: CASSLGGLMNTEAFF.